The clone carrying this T cell receptor (beta chain) was observed a single time. This entry is derived from a study of CD8+ T cells in alopecia areata. V lost 1 base and J 5 bases, leaving 11 bases between the germline ends. Per the germline V gene, CDR1 is SQVTM and CDR2 is ANQGSEA. The CDR3 is made up of 13 amino acids. This sample's treatment: oral pan-JAK inhibitor, 5-10 mg twice daily. TCR sequencing used cDNA made by reverse transcription of extracted RNA. The method was immunoSEQ multiplex PCR; TCRdb's version includes in-frame clones alone and lacks a portion of them. The table lists about 190,000 clones, approximately 56% of them singletons, with approximately 0.7% in the top ten.

This clonotype originated in a human donor with alopecia areata. The chain has TRBV29-1 and TRBJ1-2; D not resolved. The source was CD4+ T cells sorted from blood, collected at week 4, from a patient treated with tofacitinib. CDR3 residues: CSVEGARGYGYTF. The CDR3 DNA reads TGCAGCGTTGAAGGGGCCCGGGGATATGGCTACACCTTC.